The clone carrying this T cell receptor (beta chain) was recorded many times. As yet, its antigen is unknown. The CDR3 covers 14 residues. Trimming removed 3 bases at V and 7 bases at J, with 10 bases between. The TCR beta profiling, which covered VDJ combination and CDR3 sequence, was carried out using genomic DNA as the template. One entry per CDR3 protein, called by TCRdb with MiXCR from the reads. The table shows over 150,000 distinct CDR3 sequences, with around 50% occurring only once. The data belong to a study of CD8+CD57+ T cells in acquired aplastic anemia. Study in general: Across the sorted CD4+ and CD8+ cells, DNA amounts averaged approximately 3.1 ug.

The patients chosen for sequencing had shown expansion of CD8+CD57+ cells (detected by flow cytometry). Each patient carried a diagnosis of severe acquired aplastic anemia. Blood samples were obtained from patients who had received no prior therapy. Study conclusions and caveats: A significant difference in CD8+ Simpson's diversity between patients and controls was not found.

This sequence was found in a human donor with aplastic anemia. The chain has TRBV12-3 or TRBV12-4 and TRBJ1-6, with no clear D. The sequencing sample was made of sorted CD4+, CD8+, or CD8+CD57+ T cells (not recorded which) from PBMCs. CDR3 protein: CASSFGQRNSPLHF. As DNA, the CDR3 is TGTGCCAGCAGTTTTGGGCAGAGGAATTCACCCCTCCACTTT.